The TCR beta chain under discussion was sequenced for a study of response to subunit inactivated influenza vaccine. About this clonotype: Its antigen remains unknown.

Unmatched junction bases numbered 10, after V lost 3 bases and J lost 3 bases. This CDR3 is 18 amino acids long. Germline V lookup: CDR1 MDHEN, CDR2 SYDVKM. Study observations and caveats: Each seasonal flu vaccination may recruit only limited new T cells, authors suggested.

MiXCR, run by TCRdb on the RT-PCR reads, gives a single entry per CDR3 protein. The sample has around 750,000 distinct CDR3 sequences, 21% seen once. The receptor was derived from a man between 50 and 59 years old who received an inactivated influenza vaccine. The V and J genes are TRBV28 and TRBJ2-3; the match to TRBD2 covers 12 bases. The material sequenced was PBMCs from blood, taken around 5 days after vaccination. CDR3 region: CASSFASGGAFVTDTQYF. In DNA, the CDR3 is TGTGCCAGCAGTTTTGCTAGCGGGGGGGCCTTCGTGACAGATACGCAGTATTTT.